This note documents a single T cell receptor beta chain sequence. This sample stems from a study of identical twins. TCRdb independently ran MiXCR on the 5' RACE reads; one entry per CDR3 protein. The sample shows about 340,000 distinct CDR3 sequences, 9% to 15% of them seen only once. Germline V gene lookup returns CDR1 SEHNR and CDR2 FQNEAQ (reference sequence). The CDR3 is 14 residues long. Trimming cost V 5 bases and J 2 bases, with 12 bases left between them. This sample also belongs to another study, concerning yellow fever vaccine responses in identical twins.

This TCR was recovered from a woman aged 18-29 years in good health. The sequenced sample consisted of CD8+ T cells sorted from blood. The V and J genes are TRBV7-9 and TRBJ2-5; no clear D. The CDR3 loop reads CASSLVGLQETQYF. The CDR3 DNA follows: TGTGCCAGCAGCCTGGTCGGGTTACAAGAGACCCAGTACTTC.